The rows below give T cell receptor beta chains drawn from one sample of a study of blood T cells in healthy people across ages. Each CDR3 protein is one row after TCRdb ran MiXCR on the 5' RACE reads. The table lists 600,000 to 850,000 distinct CDR3 sequences, roughly 44% of them singletons. The material sequenced was blood. These receptors were taken from a woman aged 55-69 years in good health. Both conserved end residues are part of each CDR3. Each record gives: V gene, J gene, CDR3 protein.

TRBV9,TRBJ1-5,CASSPSGRPEPQHF
TRBV12-3/TRBV12-4,TRBJ1-1,CASSLAGLVEAFF
TRBV11-2,.,CAGSLAAGNYEQYF
TRBV6-4,TRBJ1-1,CANRGGFEAFF
TRBV7-9,TRBJ1-5,CASSLDRSSIHQPQHF
TRBV3-1,TRBJ2-5,CASSQAGTSQETQYF
TRBV30,TRBJ2-7,CAASPGSYEQYF
TRBV24-1,TRBJ2-1,CATTPGPHNEQFF
TRBV29-1,TRBJ1-1,CSVVEVEAFF
TRBV24-1,TRBJ2-3,CATSDTGPLTDTQYF
TRBV7-8,TRBJ2-7,CASSLAGGSYESQYF
TRBV25-1,TRBJ2-3,CASSRPAPDTQYF
TRBV6-1,TRBJ2-7,CASTAGTGFYEQYF
TRBV12-3/TRBV12-4,TRBJ2-1,CASRHRGDEQFF
TRBV6-5,TRBJ2-5,CAIGRGIQETQYF
TRBV28,TRBJ2-7,CASSFPSGSGDEQYF
TRBV3-1,TRBJ1-4,CASSQPGTLNEKLFF
TRBV20-1,TRBJ2-1,CSAWPGAGNEQFF
TRBV30,TRBJ1-1,CAWSLTGRAAFF
TRBV7-2,TRBJ2-1,CASSLGRAGSGNEQFF
TRBV28,TRBJ2-5,CASSLGGGTENQQYF
TRBV12-3/TRBV12-4,TRBJ1-1,CASSMTGVRNTEAFF
TRBV27,TRBJ1-4,CTSSSPGQVNEKLFF
TRBV9,TRBJ2-3,CASRPGGGNTDTQYF
TRBV2,TRBJ1-5,CASSESGYSNQPQHF
TRBV20-1,TRBJ2-7,CSARTEPYEQYF
TRBV4-2,TRBJ1-2,CASSQASTGDVHYGYTF